A single sample gave rise to the 14 T cell receptor beta chains below, sequenced in a study of OX40 agonist ivuxolimab in advanced cancers. Profiling relied on immunoSEQ multiplex PCR, and the TCRdb table lists in-frame clones only, not all of them. The data contain about 64,000 clones, 88% of them singletons. Sequencing was performed on CD4+ or CD8+ T cells sorted from blood, taken in a trial of the OX40 agonist ivuxolimab. The receptors shown here come from an adult with an advanced solid tumor such as melanoma, head and neck, liver or kidney cancer.

The rearrangement joins TRBV2 to TRBJ1-1, with D possibly being TRBD1 (6 bases). With 8 bases removed from V and 3 bases from J, the gap between germline ends came to 16 bases. The CDR3 totals 14 residues. CDR1 SNHLY and CDR2 FYNNEI come from the germline V gene. CDR3 amino acids: CASGDFGQYTEAFF. CDR3 DNA: TGTGCCAGCGGGGATTTTGGACAGTACACTGAAGCTTTCTTT.

The genes are TRBV5-4 and TRBJ2-7, with TRBD2 identical over 10 bases. This CDR3 has 15 amino acids. Germline assignment: CDR1 SGHNT and CDR2 YYREEE (reference sequence). The trim removed 1 base at V and 2 bases at J, leaving 3 bases unmatched. Written as DNA, the CDR3 is TGTGCCAGCAGCTTGAAACTAGCGGGAACCTACGAGCAGTACTTC. Translated: CASSLKLAGTYEQYF. The full variable domain, with the rest looked up from reference TRBV5-4 and TRBJ2-7, is ETGVTQSPTHLIKTRGQQVTLRCSSQSGHNTVSWYQQALGQGPQFIFQYYREEENGRGNFPPRFSGLQFPNYSSELNVNALELDDSALYLCASSLKLAGTYEQYFGPGTRLTVT.

The CDR3 nucleotides are TGTGCCGTCTCGGGACAGCGGGATCCAGTCTATGGCTACACCTTC. Protein product: CAVSGQRDPVYGYTF. The J gene is TRBJ1-2, the V gene TRBV10-3, with 7 bases matching TRBD1. Germline trimming cut 11 bases from V and 4 bases from J; bases unmatched to any gene: 16. The CDR3 spans 15 residues. Germline V gene lookup returns CDR1 ENHRY and CDR2 SYGVKD.

The genes are TRBV29-1 and TRBJ2-7; D possibly corresponds to TRBD1 (5 bases). Trimming cost V 3 bases and J 2 bases, with 14 bases left between them. The CDR3 length is 14 residues. Per the germline V gene, CDR1 is SQVTM and CDR2 is ANQGSEA. CDR3 nucleotides: TGCAGCGTTGAGGGGTGGCAGGGAACCTACGAGCAGTACTTC. Residues: CSVEGWQGTYEQYF.

A single count supports this clone. The chain's CDR3 is CASSKRGVGTQYF. The CDR3 DNA is TGTGCCAGCAGCAAAAGAGGGGTTGGAACGCAGTATTTT. V and J are TRBV21-1 and TRBJ2-3. TRBV21-1 constitutes a pseudogene. The CDR3 length is 13 residues.

This chain links TRBV5-1 with TRBJ2-7; tentatively, D is TRBD1 (5 bases). The V and J ends lost 0 bases and 1 base respectively, with 11 bases between them. CDR1 SGHRS and CDR2 YFSETQ come from the germline V gene. This CDR3 is 15 amino acids long. The CDR3 is CASSLVTGKSYEQYF. CDR3 sequence (DNA): TGCGCCAGCAGCTTGGTTACAGGAAAATCCTACGAGCAGTACTTC.

V gene TRBV6-1 combines with J gene TRBJ1-5; D remains ambiguous. Trimming removed 4 bases at V and 7 bases at J, with 11 bases between. Germline V gene lookup returns CDR1 MNHNS and CDR2 SASEGT. The CDR3 sequence is 13 residues long. Here the CDR3 reads CASSARGWQPQHF. The CDR3 bases are TGTGCCAGCAGTGCCCGAGGGTGGCAGCCCCAGCATTTT.

V usage is TRBV6-5 and J usage is TRBJ2-5; the match to TRBD1 covers 8 bases. Per the germline V gene, CDR1 is MNHEY and CDR2 is SVGAGI. Unmatched junction bases numbered 5, after V lost 6 bases and J lost 5 bases. The CDR3 spans 13 residues. CDR3 coding DNA: TGTGCCAGCAGACGGACAGGGAGTGAGACCCAGTACTTC. Translating gives CASRRTGSETQYF.

CDR3 sequence: CASSQAGTLHYNEQFF. As DNA, the CDR3 is TGTGCCAGCAGCCAAGCCGGGACCCTTCATTACAATGAGCAGTTCTTC. The genes are TRBV4-2 and TRBJ2-1; D could derive from TRBD1 or TRBD2 (5 bases each). CDR1 and CDR2 (germline): LGHNA, YNFKEQ. The CDR3 runs to 16 residues. V lost 1 base and J 4 bases, leaving 14 bases between the germline ends.

The chain carries TRBV7-6 and TRBJ2-1; 10 positions agree with TRBD1. Germline-derived CDR1 and CDR2 are SGHVS and FNYEAQ. Germline trimming cut 4 bases from V and 5 bases from J; bases unmatched to any gene: 5. This CDR3 comprises 15 residues. The CDR3 DNA follows: TGTGCCAGCAGCTCTGGACAGGGGGTAAACAATGAGCAGTTCTTC. This sequence encodes CASSSGQGVNNEQFF.

In its sample, this clone was seen once. The chain has TRBV7-9 and TRBJ1-4; maybe TRBD1 (5 bases). Germline V gene data show CDR1 as SEHNR and CDR2 as FQNEAQ (reference sequence). V lost 5 bases, J lost 4 bases, and 11 bases lay in between. The CDR3 totals 14 residues. Here the CDR3 DNA reads TGTGCCAGCAGCCTGGGACCTATTAATGAAAAACTGTTTTTT. Translation: CASSLGPINEKLFF.

The rearrangement uses TRBV12-2 and TRBJ2-7; the table's D gene call, TRBD1, was not cross checked with the DNA. TRBV12-2 is a known pseudogene. This CDR3 region has 17 residues. DNA of the CDR3: TGTGCAAGTAAACTTCCCCGGGGACAGGGGGCAGGGTACGAGCAGTACTTC. Encoded protein: CASKLPRGQGAGYEQYF.

The V gene is TRBV6-1, the J gene TRBJ2-2; weak D call: TRBD2 (5 bases). V dropped 8 bases and J dropped 1 base, with 14 bases sitting between them. This CDR3 has 15 amino acids. Germline CDR1 and CDR2: MNHNS and SASEGT. The CDR3: CASSGIRGNTGELFF. As DNA, the CDR3 is TGTGCCAGCTCCGGGATCCGGGGGAACACCGGGGAGCTGTTTTTT.

The genes are TRBV28 and TRBJ2-1; 16 positions agree with TRBD2. CDR3 size: 18 residues. Germline V gene lookup returns CDR1 MDHEN and CDR2 SYDVKM. The trim removed 7 bases at V and 1 base at J, leaving 7 bases unmatched. The CDR3 sequence: CASTSGLAGGDSYNEQFF. CDR3 coding DNA: TGTGCCAGCACTTCGGGACTAGCGGGAGGGGATTCCTACAATGAGCAGTTCTTC.